This TCR beta chain was captured by sequencing in a study of blood T cell repertoires in COVID-19. Turning to the study itself: Acute and convalescent COVID-19 specimens originated in the United States, Italy and Spain. From T cells, B-cell-depleted T cells, or PBMCs came the material, which was cDNA or gDNA.

The table came from immunoSEQ multiplex PCR; TCRdb's copy has only in-frame clones and leaves some out. The data hold roughly 150,000 clones, with roughly 89% observed a single time. The sequencing input was peripheral blood. The TCR sequence derives from a man in his 60s with active or convalescent COVID-19.

This chain's CDR3 is CASRPDGSGQPQHF. CDR3 coding DNA: TGTGCCAGCAGGCCGGACGGAAGCGGTCAGCCCCAGCATTTT. The V and J genes are TRBV6-6 and TRBJ1-5; no clear D gene. Trimming removed 6 bases at V and 6 bases at J, with 15 bases between. The CDR3 has 14 residues. Germline CDR1 and CDR2: MNHNY and SVGAGI (reference sequence).